The 25 T cell receptor beta chains below all came from one sample that was sequenced in a study of T cell clonality in common variable immunodeficiency. TCRdb keeps only in-frame clones here, not all; method: immunoSEQ multiplex PCR. The sample shows over 50,000 clones, no singletons; the ten largest hold nearly 3.5%. The sequenced material came from peripheral blood mononuclear cells. The receptors derive from a person aged 18-69 years in good health.

This clone was recorded many times. The read falls 3 residues short of the CDR3 end, and the missing part is taken from the germline J gene. The chain has TRBV7-3 and TRBJ2-6; D remains unclear. CDR1 is SGHTA, CDR2 FQGTGA, per germline. V was shortened by 0 bases and J by 3 bases, with 9 bases between the two germline ends. The CDR3 has 16 residues. Incomplete CDR3 DNA: TGTGCCAGCAGCTTAACTCCGGGTGTTGGGGCCAACGTC. The encoded protein is CASSLTPGVGANV. The CDR3 in full is CASSLTPGVGANVLTF.

This clone was counted ten times or more. The read comes to an end 3 residues before the CDR3 does, leaving the germline J gene to fill in the end. The rearrangement joins TRBV30 to TRBJ2-2; TRBD1 aligns across 12 bases. The CDR3 has 15 residues. In germline, CDR1 is GTSNPN, CDR2 SVGIG (reference sequence). The J segment lost 5 bases and the V segment lost 3 bases, leaving 4 bases of the junction unmatched. CDR3 amino acids: CAWRGQGARTGELFF. The DNA read from the CDR3 is TGTGCCTGGAGGGGACAGGGGGCGCGAACCGGGGAG. The whole variable domain, filled in from reference TRBV30 and TRBJ2-2, reads SQTIHQWPATLVQPVGSPLSLECTVEGTSNPNLYWYRQAAGRGLQLLFYSVGIGQISSEVPQNLSASRPQDRQFILSSKKLLLSDSGFYLCAWRGQGARTGELFFGEGSRLTVL.

This clone was counted ten times or more. The read finishes 3 residues shy of the CDR3 end, and the germline J gene is used to complete it. The chain recombines TRBV19 with TRBJ2-3, with a weak D call TRBD2 (5 bases). CDR3 length: 20 residues. Trimming took off 5 bases at V and 0 bases at J, with 27 bases between the two ends. Per the germline V gene, CDR1 is LNHDA and CDR2 is SQIVND (reference sequence). This CDR3 is CASSPGPGGGRRYSTDTQYF. CDR3 DNA, as far as it was read: TGTGCCAGTAGTCCCGGCCCCGGAGGAGGTAGGCGGTACAGCACAGATACG.

This clone occurred many times. From the germline J gene comes the end of the CDR3, since the read stops 3 residues before it. The J gene is TRBJ2-7, the V gene TRBV3-1 (or the pseudogene TRBV3-2); a possible D gene is TRBD1 (6 bases). Germline values: CDR1 LGHDT, CDR2 YNNKEL (reference sequence). This CDR3 spans 17 amino acids. Trimming removed 0 bases at V and 6 bases at J, with 21 bases between. The part of the CDR3 DNA that was read is TGTGCCAGCAGCCAAGAAATTCCAGGGGAGTATTATAGCGAG. Its protein is CASSQEIPGEYYSE. The CDR3, in full, reads CASSQEIPGEYYSEQYF.

This clone was picked up many times. CDR3 DNA (partial): TGTGCCAGCAGCGTCAGCGGGAGCTCCTACGAG. Protein: CASSVSGSSYE. The whole CDR3 sequence is CASSVSGSSYEQYF. V is TRBV2 and J is TRBJ2-7, with 8 positions matching TRBD2. The sequence runs out 3 residues before the end of the CDR3; the remainder is reconstructed from the germline J gene. The CDR3 extends over 14 amino acids. V was pared by 6 bases and J by 0 bases, with 4 bases of the junction left unmatched. Germline V gives CDR1 SNHLY, CDR2 FYNNEI.

The table lists this clone with many counts. The read stops 3 residues short of the end of the CDR3; the missing end is completed from the germline J gene. The chain recombines TRBV29-1 with TRBJ2-2, with D perhaps matching TRBD2 (5 bases). The CDR3 sequence is 13 residues long. CDR1 SQVTM and CDR2 ANQGSEA come from the germline V gene. The V and J ends lost 1 base and 8 bases respectively, with 11 bases between them. The CDR3 sequence: CSVEVVAPGELFF. CDR3 DNA, as far as it was read: TGCAGCGTTGAAGTAGTAGCGCCTGGGGAG.

With respect to this clone: The read halts 3 residues ahead of the CDR3 end, with the missing end drawn from the germline J gene. The V gene is TRBV20-1, the J gene TRBJ2-7; TRBD1 might be the D (6 bases). The CDR3 extends over 13 amino acids. The germline CDR1 and CDR2 sequences are DFQATT and SNEGSKA (reference sequence). Trimming took off 2 bases at V and 3 bases at J, with 11 bases between the two ends. CDR3 bases read: TGCAGTGCTAGACCGACAGGCAACTACGAG. Protein: CSARPTGNYE. The entire CDR3 is CSARPTGNYEQYF.

This clone was seen ten or more times. The observed sequence ends 3 residues before the CDR3 terminus, with the missing tail filled in from the germline J gene. V and J are TRBV4-2 and TRBJ2-6; 9 positions agree with TRBD2. CDR3 length equals 19 residues. From germline, CDR1 is LGHNA and CDR2 YNFKEQ. V shed 3 bases and J 1 base; nucleotides not matched to a gene: 10. The CDR3 DNA, read in part, is TGTGCCAGCAGCCAGGCGGGGGGGCACTTTACGTCTGGGGCCAACGTC. It yields the protein CASSQAGGHFTSGANV. The CDR3 as a whole reads CASSQAGGHFTSGANVLTF.

This clone was counted only a few times. The CDR3 end lies 3 residues beyond the end of the read and is filled in from the germline J gene. V and J are TRBV18 and TRBJ1-2; possibly TRBD1 for D (5 bases). V was cut by 0 bases and J by 3 bases, with 17 bases left in between. Germline values: CDR1 KGHSH, CDR2 LQKENI. The CDR3 has 17 amino acids. The sequenced CDR3 bases are TGTGCCAGCTCACCACCCCGAGTGGGGGGTCAACACTATGGC. Translation gives CASSPPRVGGQHYG. The entire CDR3 reads CASSPPRVGGQHYGYTF.

Ten or more counts support this clone. Read sequence stops 3 residues before the CDR3 end, and the germline J gene provides the missing end. The chain carries TRBV5-1 and TRBJ1-2; 7 bases are a match to TRBD1. The germline V gene encodes CDR1 SGHRS and CDR2 YFSETQ. CDR3 size: 11 residues. CDR3 residues: CASTGGLGYTF. Incomplete CDR3 DNA: TGCGCCAGCACAGGGGGTCTGGGC. Full variable domain (remainder filled in from reference TRBV5-1 and TRBJ1-2): KAGVTQTPRYLIKTRGQQVTLSCSPISGHRSVSWYQQTPGQGLQFLFEYFSETQRNKGNFPGRFSGRQFSNSRSEMNVSTLELGDSALYLCASTGGLGYTFGSGTRLTVV.

This clone came up many times. The DNA read from the CDR3 is TGTGCCAGCAGCCAAGCCAGGGTCGGAAAA. Protein: CASSQARVGK. In full, the CDR3 reads CASSQARVGKLFF. The chain employs TRBV14 and TRBJ1-4; D might be TRBD1 (5 bases). The read gets to within 3 residues of the CDR3 end, and the germline J gene fills in the rest. Germline CDR1 reads SGHDN; CDR2 reads FVKESK. Trimming shortened V by 1 base and J by 10 bases, and 10 bases separated the two germline ends. The CDR3 loop spans 13 amino acids.

This clone has a count of ten or more. From the germline J gene comes the end of the CDR3, since the read stops 3 residues before it. The rearrangement uses TRBV4-2 and TRBJ2-3; 13 bases line up with TRBD2. V lost 3 bases and J lost 5; bases outside the gene matches: 2. Germline V gene sequence: CDR1 LGHNA, CDR2 YNFKEQ. The CDR3 is 15 residues long. CDR3 DNA, as far as it was read: TGTGCCAGCAGCCAGACTAGCGGGAGGAGAGATACG. This encodes CASSQTSGRRDT. The entire CDR3 reads CASSQTSGRRDTQYF.

Many counts were recorded for this clone. The CDR3 end lies 3 residues beyond the end of the read and is filled in from the germline J gene. The genes are TRBV5-1 and TRBJ1-1, with TRBD1 matching over 7 bases. After removal of 4 bases from V and 2 bases from J, the junction contained 11 bases not matched to a gene. CDR1 is SGHRS and CDR2 is YFSETQ in the germline V gene. The CDR3 sequence is 16 residues long. The covered CDR3 bases are TGCGCCAGCAGCGCCGGGACAGCCATTACAAACACTGAA. Protein product: CASSAGTAITNTE. In full, the CDR3 reads CASSAGTAITNTEAFF.

This clone was counted many times. The read gets to within 3 residues of the CDR3 end, and the germline J gene fills in the rest. The chain recombines TRBV30 with TRBJ1-1; D remains unclear. Germline V gene sequence: CDR1 GTSNPN, CDR2 SVGIG (reference sequence). V was clipped by 0 bases and J by 0 bases, with 8 bases between them. CDR3 length equals 14 residues. CDR3 DNA, as far as it was read: TGTGCCTGGAGTGTAGGCACGATGAACACTGAA. Its protein product is CAWSVGTMNTE. The whole CDR3 reads CAWSVGTMNTEAFF.

This clone appeared many times. The read stops 3 residues short of the end of the CDR3; the missing end is completed from the germline J gene. V usage is TRBV10-3 and J usage is TRBJ2-5, with D unclear. Trimming pared 4 bases from V and 5 bases from J, leaving 14 bases between. The germline V gene has CDR1 ENHRY and CDR2 SYGVKD. The CDR3 runs to 14 residues. The CDR3 sequence: CAISGSKVMETQYF. CDR3 bases read: TGTGCCATCAGTGGGTCGAAGGTGATGGAGACC.

This clone was seen repeatedly, ten times or more. The missing CDR3 end, 3 residues past where the read stops, is filled in from the germline J gene. This chain connects TRBV30 to TRBJ1-2; D perhaps matches TRBD1 (6 bases). Germline CDR1 is GTSNPN and CDR2 is SVGIG (reference sequence). Trimming left V 4 bases short and J 3 bases short, with 15 bases between. This CDR3 has 14 residues. CDR3 sequence reads: CAWTRWGHDYGYTF. The covered CDR3 bases are TGTGCCTGGACCCGTTGGGGGCATGACTATGGC.

In its sample, this clone was seen a few times. The CDR3 end is not reached by the read, which stops 3 residues before it; the germline J gene fills it in. The chain uses TRBV7-8 and TRBJ2-5, with a weak D call TRBD1 (5 bases). The CDR3 length is 14 residues. Germline V gene sequence: CDR1 SGHVS, CDR2 FQNEAQ. CDR3 bases read: TGTGCCAGCAGCCTTAGGTCCAGGGAAGGAACC. Amino acids: CASSLRSREGT. In full, the CDR3 reads CASSLRSREGTQYF.

This clone showed up just a few times. The read halts 3 residues ahead of the CDR3 end, with the missing end drawn from the germline J gene. The chain links TRBV19 to TRBJ2-6, with D perhaps TRBD1 (7 bases). Germline V lookup: CDR1 LNHDA, CDR2 SQIVND (reference sequence). Deletions cut 4 bases from V and 0 bases from J, with 16 bases between. This CDR3 has 18 residues. CDR3 DNA (partial): TGTGCCAGTAGTAACTCTGGGGGGACAGTCTCTGGGGCCAACGTC. Translated: CASSNSGGTVSGANV. The full CDR3 protein is CASSNSGGTVSGANVLTF.

Of note for this clone: The CDR3 end falls 3 residues outside the read, so it is completed with the germline J gene. The chain carries TRBV19 and TRBJ2-3, with 8 positions matching TRBD1. V gave up 5 bases and J gave up 2 bases; unmatched junction bases: 6. This CDR3 is built from 15 residues. Germline values: CDR1 LNHDA, CDR2 SQIVND (reference sequence). CDR3 amino acids: CASSPQTGATDTQYF. The covered CDR3 bases are TGTGCCAGTAGTCCACAGACAGGGGCCACAGATACG.

This clone was counted ten times or more. The read ends 3 residues shy of where the CDR3 ends; the end is completed using the germline J gene. The rearrangement joins TRBV9 to TRBJ2-3, with D hard to call. Per germline, CDR1 SGDLS and CDR2 YYNGEE. Trimming left V 3 bases short and J 0 bases short, with 5 bases between. This CDR3 is 13 amino acids long. The CDR3 is CASSAISTDTQYF. The sequenced CDR3 bases are TGTGCCAGCAGCGCCATTAGCACAGATACG.

This clone was recorded many times. CDR3 bases read: TGTGCTAGTGTTCAGGGACTAGCGGGAGGGTACAATGAG. The encoded protein is CASVQGLAGGYNE. The complete CDR3 reads CASVQGLAGGYNEQFF. This sequence joins TRBV12-5 and TRBJ2-1; 16 bases align to TRBD2. The CDR3 end is not reached by the read, which stops 3 residues before it; the germline J gene fills it in. Germline loops: CDR1 LGHNT, CDR2 FRNRAP. This CDR3 contains 16 residues. Trimming cost V 7 bases and J 4 bases; bases outside gene matches: 4. Supplemented by reference TRBV12-5 and TRBJ2-1, the full variable domain reads DARVTQTPRHKVTEMGQEVTMRCQPILGHNTVFWYRQTMMQGLELLAYFRNRAPLDDSGMPKDRFSAEMPDATLATLKIQPSEPRDSAVYFCASVQGLAGGYNEQFFGPGTRLTVL.

Worth noting for this clone: A much larger clone lies one base from this, so it may be a read error. The sequence runs out 3 residues before the end of the CDR3; the remainder is reconstructed from the germline J gene. The chain joins TRBV19 to TRBJ2-2; tentatively, D is TRBD1 (5 bases). CDR1 and CDR2 from the germline V gene are LNHDA and SQIVND (reference sequence). The CDR3 length is 13 residues. This CDR3 is CASSQSGANVLFF. The part of the CDR3 DNA that was read is TGTGCCAGTAGTCAGTCTGGGGCCAACGTG.

This clone came up many times. The missing CDR3 end, 3 residues past where the read stops, is filled in from the germline J gene. The rearrangement uses TRBV20-1 and TRBJ2-1; 11 bases line up with TRBD2. The CDR3 totals 15 residues. Trimming at V came to 2 bases and at J to 7 bases, leaving 7 bases not matched to a gene. Germline V gene data show CDR1 as DFQATT and CDR2 as SNEGSKA (reference sequence). This CDR3 is CSARSLAGVWNEQFF. The DNA read from the CDR3 is TGCAGTGCTAGATCACTAGCGGGAGTATGGAATGAG.

The table lists this clone with many counts. This chain's CDR3 is CASSFQANTEAFF. CDR3 DNA, as far as it was read: TGTGCCAGCAGTTTCCAGGCGAACACTGAA. This rearrangement joins TRBV7-2 to TRBJ1-1; no definite D call. From the germline J gene comes the end of the CDR3, since the read stops 3 residues before it. Deletions cut 6 bases from V and 1 base from J, with 9 bases between. This CDR3 region has 13 residues. The germline V gene encodes CDR1 SGHTA and CDR2 FQGNSA.

The table lists this clone with a few counts. The read is 3 residues too short to cover the CDR3 end, so that end is filled in from the germline J gene. This chain links TRBV7-2 with TRBJ2-3; maybe TRBD2 (6 bases). The germline V and J ends were trimmed by 6 bases and 5 bases, with 9 bases remaining between them. Looked up from germline, CDR1 is SGHTA and CDR2 is FQGNSA. CDR3 length: 12 residues. CDR3 bases read: TGTGCCAGCAGAGAAGCGGGAGATACG. Protein: CASREAGDT. The whole CDR3 protein is CASREAGDTQYF.